The 28 T cell receptor beta chains presented below share a single source sample, sequenced in a study of T-cell memory formation after mild COVID-19. TCRdb passed the 5' RACE reads through MiXCR, listing each CDR3 protein once. This repertoire shows 580,000 or so distinct CDR3 sequences, approximately 15% found once; its top ten account for about 7.5%. Sequencing was performed on PBMCs or a T cell subset sorted from them (not recorded which). The receptors were gathered from an adult woman who had mild COVID-19 (a few samples of this study predate the infection). Cell type and time point are not known.

This chain connects TRBV12-3 or TRBV12-4 to TRBJ2-1; D unresolved. The CDR3 length is 13 residues. The ends were cut back, 5 bases at V and 3 bases at J, with 8 bases in the middle. CDR3 sequence (DNA): TGTGCCAGCAGTGCCCAAGTCTACAATGAGCAGTTCTTC. Protein sequence: CASSAQVYNEQFF.

The genes are TRBV12-3 or TRBV12-4 and TRBJ2-7, with 7 bases aligning to TRBD2. The J segment lost 3 bases and the V segment lost 5 bases, leaving 7 bases of the junction unmatched. The CDR3 is 14 residues long. CDR3 sequence (DNA): TGTGCCAGCAGTCCCTATTTAGCGGGCTACGAGCAGTACTTC. Encoded protein: CASSPYLAGYEQYF.

The chain joins TRBV2 to TRBJ1-1, with TRBD1 as a possible D gene (5 bases). The CDR3 spans 12 residues. V shed 3 bases and J shed 11 bases, with 13 bases lying between them. Germline V gene data show CDR1 as SNHLY and CDR2 as FYNNEI. The CDR3 nucleotides are TGTGCCAGCAGTGATGGGACGAGAAGGGCTTTCTTT. Amino acid sequence: CASSDGTRRAFF.

This chain uses TRBV30 with TRBJ1-5, with D perhaps TRBD1 (5 bases). Germline CDR1 and CDR2: GTSNPN and SVGIG (reference sequence). The CDR3 is made up of 13 amino acids. V shed 1 base and J shed 3 bases, with 7 bases lying between them. CDR3 amino acids: CAWSGDLNQPQHF. The CDR3 region has the DNA TGTGCCTGGAGTGGGGACCTCAATCAGCCCCAGCATTTT.

The V and J genes are TRBV5-1 and TRBJ1-1; 8 positions agree with TRBD1. This CDR3 is built from 13 residues. The V and J ends lost 0 bases and 7 bases, in that order; junction bases with no gene match: 2. The germline V gene encodes CDR1 SGHRS and CDR2 YFSETQ. CDR3 residues: CASSLEGQVEAFF. CDR3 DNA: TGCGCCAGCAGCTTGGAGGGACAGGTTGAAGCTTTCTTT.

The V and J genes are TRBV13 and TRBJ2-1; D is ambiguous. Germline loops: CDR1 PRHDT, CDR2 FYEKMQ (reference sequence). The CDR3 runs 12 residues. Trimming stripped 11 bases from V and 9 bases from J, with 17 bases between. The DNA of the CDR3 is TGTGCCGCCGGTCTCATATTGGGTGAGCAGTTCTTC. Translating it yields CAAGLILGEQFF. Full variable domain (outside the CDR3, taken from reference TRBV13 and TRBJ2-1): AAGVIQSPRHLIKEKRETATLKCYPIPRHDTVYWYQQGPGQDPQFLISFYEKMQSDKGSIPDRFSAQQFSDYHSELNMSSLELGDSALYFCAAGLILGEQFFGPGTRLTVL.

This chain links TRBV25-1 with TRBJ2-7; 8 positions agree with TRBD1. The length of the CDR3 is 15 residues. Germline CDR1 MGHDK, CDR2 SYGVNS. J gave up 1 base and V 5 bases, and 7 bases lay outside the gene matches. In nucleotides, the CDR3 is TGTGCCAGCAGTTTCGCAGGGGGCCGTTCCTACGAGCAGTACTTC. Translating gives CASSFAGGRSYEQYF.

The V call is TRBV7-3, the J call TRBJ2-2; D is possibly TRBD2 (6 bases). Germline-derived CDR1 and CDR2 are SGHTA and FQGTGA. V shed 4 bases and J shed 3 bases, with 18 bases lying between them. The CDR3 is 17 residues long. The CDR3 sequence is CASSSRGTGGYTGELFF. CDR3 nucleotide sequence: TGTGCCAGCAGCTCTAGAGGGACTGGAGGTTACACCGGGGAGCTGTTTTTT.

The chain employs TRBV6-5 and TRBJ2-2; no firm D call. The CDR3 has 12 residues. V was trimmed by 1 base and J by 4 bases, leaving 1 base between them. The germline V gene has CDR1 MNHEY and CDR2 SVGAGI. The CDR3 bases are TGTGCCAGCAGTTACTTCACCGGGGAGCTGTTTTTT. It specifies CASSYFTGELFF.

There are a few counts of this clonotype. The J gene is TRBJ2-3, the V gene TRBV7-9, with D uncertain. V lost 4 bases and J lost 6, with 11 bases in between. The germline gives CDR1 SEHNR, CDR2 FQNEAQ (reference sequence). CDR3 length equals 13 residues. Written as DNA, the CDR3 is TGTGCCAGCAGCTATATGGCGCGGGATACGCAGTATTTT. Translation: CASSYMARDTQYF.

This clonotype was counted only a few times. This chain links TRBV29-1 with TRBJ2-7, with TRBD1 identical over 7 bases. V shed 8 bases, J shed 7 bases, and the junction held 8 bases outside the gene matches. The CDR3 spans 11 residues. Germline V gene data show CDR1 as SQVTM and CDR2 as ANQGSEA. The CDR3 DNA follows: TGCAGCACCCGGACAGGATTGGAGCAGTACTTC. Its translation: CSTRTGLEQYF.

The genes are TRBV7-2 and TRBJ2-7; unclear D gene. The germline gives CDR1 SGHTA, CDR2 FQGNSA. The V and J ends lost 5 bases and 0 bases respectively, with 8 bases between them. The CDR3 loop spans 13 amino acids. The CDR3 loop reads CASSAFSSYEQYF. Here the CDR3 DNA reads TGTGCCAGCAGCGCCTTCAGCTCCTACGAGCAGTACTTC.

This clonotype has only a few counts. The CDR3 bases are TGTGCCAGCAGTGAGGGGACTGTGGTAACTCCCCTCACAGATACGCAGTATTTT. As protein: CASSEGTVVTPLTDTQYF. This chain connects TRBV2 to TRBJ2-3; perhaps TRBD2 as D (6 bases). V was pared by 3 bases and J by 2 bases, with 21 bases between. Germline CDR1 SNHLY, CDR2 FYNNEI. This CDR3 spans 18 amino acids.

In its sample, this clonotype was seen many times. The rearrangement links TRBV20-1 to TRBJ2-3; 12 positions match TRBD2. The germline CDR1 and CDR2 sequences are DFQATT and SNEGSKA (reference sequence). The J segment lost 5 bases and the V segment lost 6 bases, leaving 12 bases of the junction unmatched. CDR3 size: 16 residues. CDR3 DNA: TGCAGTGCCCACGAGCCGACTAGCGGGAGTCAAGATACGCAGTATTTT. Translating gives CSAHEPTSGSQDTQYF.

This clonotype appeared a few times. This sequence joins TRBV6-2 or TRBV6-3 and TRBJ2-7, with D unresolved. Germline values: CDR1 MNHEY, CDR2 SVGEGT. The CDR3 is 15 amino acids. V lost 1 base to trimming and J lost 2 bases, with 12 bases between them. CDR3 protein: CASSYFLESAYEQYF. The CDR3 DNA reads as TGTGCCAGCAGTTACTTCCTAGAGTCGGCCTACGAGCAGTACTTC.

This clonotype has more than one count but fewer than ten. The chain employs TRBV10-3 and TRBJ1-5; D unresolved. The CDR3 is 13 amino acids. Germline V lookup: CDR1 ENHRY, CDR2 SYGVKD. V lost 4 bases and J lost 4, with 8 bases in between. CDR3 nucleotides: TGTGCCATCAGTGGGAAGGAGAATCAGCCCCAGCATTTT. Translation: CAISGKENQPQHF.

The chain combines TRBV2 with TRBJ1-1, with 7 bases that match TRBD1. V gave up 5 bases and J gave up 4 bases; unmatched junction bases: 13. Germline V CDR1 and CDR2: SNHLY, FYNNEI. The CDR3 has 16 amino acids. Written as DNA, the CDR3 is TGTGCCAGCAGTTTTGACAGGGCCGGGTTGGGCACTGAAGCTTTCTTT. It translates to CASSFDRAGLGTEAFF.

J is TRBJ2-7 and V is TRBV12-3 or TRBV12-4; D might be TRBD1 (5 bases). CDR3 size: 13 residues. V lost 6 bases to trimming and J lost 1 base, with 10 bases between them. CDR3 sequence: CASRLDSSYEQYF. The CDR3 DNA reads TGTGCCAGCAGGCTAGACAGTTCCTACGAGCAGTACTTC.

The CDR3 coding sequence is TGCAGTGCTAGTCCCGGGACAGGGGGCTATGGCTACACCTTC. Protein sequence: CSASPGTGGYGYTF. The chain joins TRBV20-1 to TRBJ1-2; 11 nucleotides align to TRBD1. This CDR3 region has 14 residues. The V gene end was trimmed by 3 bases and the J gene end by 4 bases; junction bases not matched to a gene: 4. Germline lookup yields CDR1 DFQATT and CDR2 SNEGSKA (reference sequence).

This clonotype has more than one count but fewer than ten. J is TRBJ2-2 and V is TRBV20-1; no firm D call. The CDR3 sequence is 17 residues long. V was clipped by 2 bases and J by 3 bases, with 19 bases between them. Per the germline V gene, CDR1 is DFQATT and CDR2 is SNEGSKA (reference sequence). The CDR3 nucleotides are TGCAGTGCTAGATGCCATCAGGATAGGACCTACACCGGGGAGCTGTTTTTT. Translating gives CSARCHQDRTYTGELFF.

This clonotype was observed a few times. The chain joins TRBV7-9 to TRBJ2-7; TRBD1 matches at 9 bases. Germline V gene lookup returns CDR1 SEHNR and CDR2 FQNEAQ (reference sequence). Trimming at V came to 5 bases and at J to 6 bases, leaving 11 bases not matched to a gene. The CDR3 is 15 residues long. The DNA for the CDR3 is TGTGCCAGCAGCCTCCTTCTGGGACAGGGAGGCGAGCAGTACTTC. Amino acids: CASSLLLGQGGEQYF.

V is TRBV20-1 and J is TRBJ2-1; 8 positions match TRBD2. From germline, CDR1 is DFQATT and CDR2 SNEGSKA (reference sequence). The CDR3 is made up of 13 amino acids. J lost 9 bases, V lost 8 bases, and 12 bases had no gene match. The CDR3 sequence is CSTPGWTSFEQFF. As DNA, the CDR3 is TGCAGTACACCCGGCTGGACTAGCTTTGAGCAGTTCTTC.

V and J are TRBV12-3 or TRBV12-4 and TRBJ1-2, with D unresolved. The CDR3 spans 13 residues. The V end was cut by 1 base, the J end by 11 bases, with 14 bases between. The CDR3 region is CASSLGGLRGYTF. For the CDR3, the DNA is TGTGCCAGCAGTTTAGGGGGTCTTCGAGGTTACACCTTC.

This chain links TRBV24-1 with TRBJ2-3, with D possibly being TRBD1 or TRBD2 (5 bases each). CDR1 is KGHDR and CDR2 is SFDVKD in the germline V gene. V dropped 8 bases and J dropped 2 bases, with 7 bases sitting between them. This CDR3 region has 12 residues. CDR3 region: CATMGDTDTQYF. The CDR3 DNA reads TGTGCCACCATGGGGGACACAGATACGCAGTATTTT.

V and J are TRBV18 and TRBJ2-7; D uncertain. V was pared by 1 base and J by 2 bases, with 12 bases between. The CDR3 is 15 amino acids. Germline V gene data show CDR1 as KGHSH and CDR2 as LQKENI. This CDR3 reads CASSPRSGFTYEQYF. The CDR3 bases are TGTGCCAGCTCACCACGATCCGGGTTTACCTACGAGCAGTACTTC.

In its sample, this clonotype was seen once. This chain uses TRBV4-3 with TRBJ2-1; TRBD2 matches at 13 bases. CDR1 and CDR2 (germline): LGHNA, YSLEER. The CDR3 spans 17 residues. J lost 6 bases, V lost 3 bases, and 8 bases had no gene match. The CDR3 reads CASSQALAGGISNEQFF. For the CDR3, the DNA is TGCGCCAGCAGCCAGGCACTAGCGGGAGGGATTTCCAATGAGCAGTTCTTC.

This clonotype has a handful of counts. This may be a read error, as it is one base from a much larger clone. This sequence joins TRBV4-1 and TRBJ2-1; possible D gene TRBD2, 5 bases. Germline V gives CDR1 MGHRA, CDR2 YSYEKL. The CDR3 loop spans 16 amino acids. The V end was cut by 2 bases, the J end by 5 bases, with 16 bases between. CDR3 sequence: CASSQQPGKGHNEQFF. The CDR3 DNA sequence: TGCGCCAGCAGCCAACAACCGGGGAAGGGTCACAATGAGCAGTTCTTC.

This sequence joins TRBV6-5 and TRBJ1-1, with TRBD1 as a possible D gene (6 bases). CDR1 is MNHEY and CDR2 is SVGAGI in the germline V gene. This CDR3 is 14 amino acids long. The V and J ends lost 5 bases and 4 bases respectively, with 14 bases between them. CDR3 sequence (DNA): TGTGCCAGCAGTGCAGGGGATAGAGGCACTGAAGCTTTCTTT. As protein: CASSAGDRGTEAFF.